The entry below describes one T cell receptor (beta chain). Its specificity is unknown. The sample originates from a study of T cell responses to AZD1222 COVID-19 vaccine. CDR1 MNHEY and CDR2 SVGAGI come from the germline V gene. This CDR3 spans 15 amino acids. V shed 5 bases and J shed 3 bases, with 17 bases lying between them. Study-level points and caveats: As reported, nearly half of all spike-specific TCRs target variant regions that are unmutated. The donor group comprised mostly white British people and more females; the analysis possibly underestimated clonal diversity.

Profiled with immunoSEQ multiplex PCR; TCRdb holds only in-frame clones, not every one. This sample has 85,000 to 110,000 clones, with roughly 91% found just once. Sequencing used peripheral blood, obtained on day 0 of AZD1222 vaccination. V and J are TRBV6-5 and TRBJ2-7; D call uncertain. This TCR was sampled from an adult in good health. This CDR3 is CASSLCLVILYEQYF. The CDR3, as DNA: TGTGCCAGCAGTCTATGTCTAGTGATTCTCTACGAGCAGTACTTC.